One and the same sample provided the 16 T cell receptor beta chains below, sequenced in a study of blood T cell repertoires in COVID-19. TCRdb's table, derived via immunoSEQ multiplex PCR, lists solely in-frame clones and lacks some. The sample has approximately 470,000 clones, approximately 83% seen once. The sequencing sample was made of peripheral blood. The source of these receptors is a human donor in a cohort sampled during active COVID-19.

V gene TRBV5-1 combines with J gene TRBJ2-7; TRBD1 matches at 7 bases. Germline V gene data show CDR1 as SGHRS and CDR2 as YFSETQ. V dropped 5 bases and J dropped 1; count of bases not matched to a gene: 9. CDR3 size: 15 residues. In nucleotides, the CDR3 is TGCGCCAGCAGTCTGGGGACAGTCTATTCCTACGAGCAGTACTTC. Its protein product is CASSLGTVYSYEQYF. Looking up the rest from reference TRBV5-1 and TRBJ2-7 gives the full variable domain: KAGVTQTPRYLIKTRGQQVTLSCSPISGHRSVSWYQQTPGQGLQFLFEYFSETQRNKGNFPGRFSGRQFSNSRSEMNVSTLELGDSALYLCASSLGTVYSYEQYFGPGTRLTVT.

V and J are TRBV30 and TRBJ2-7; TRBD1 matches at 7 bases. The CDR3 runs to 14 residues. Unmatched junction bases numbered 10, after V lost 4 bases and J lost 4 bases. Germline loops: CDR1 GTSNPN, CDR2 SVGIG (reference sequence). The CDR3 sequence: CAWTRRQGAYEQYF. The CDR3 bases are TGTGCCTGGACCCGCCGACAGGGTGCGTACGAGCAGTACTTC. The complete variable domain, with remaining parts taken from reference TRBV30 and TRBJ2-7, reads SQTIHQWPATLVQPVGSPLSLECTVEGTSNPNLYWYRQAAGRGLQLLFYSVGIGQISSEVPQNLSASRPQDRQFILSSKKLLLSDSGFYLCAWTRRQGAYEQYFGPGTRLTVT.

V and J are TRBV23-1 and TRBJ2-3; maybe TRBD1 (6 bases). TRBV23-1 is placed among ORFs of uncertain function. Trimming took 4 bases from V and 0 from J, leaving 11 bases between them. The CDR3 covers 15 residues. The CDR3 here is CASSPGTLSTDTQYF. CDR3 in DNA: TGCGCCAGCAGTCCCGGGACACTAAGCACAGATACGCAGTATTTT.

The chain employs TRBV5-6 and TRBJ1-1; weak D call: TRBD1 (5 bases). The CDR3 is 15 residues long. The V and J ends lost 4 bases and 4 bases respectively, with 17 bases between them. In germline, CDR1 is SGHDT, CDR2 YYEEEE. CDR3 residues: CASSPNPGSSTEAFF. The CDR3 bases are TGTGCCAGCAGCCCCAACCCAGGGTCCAGCACTGAAGCTTTCTTT.

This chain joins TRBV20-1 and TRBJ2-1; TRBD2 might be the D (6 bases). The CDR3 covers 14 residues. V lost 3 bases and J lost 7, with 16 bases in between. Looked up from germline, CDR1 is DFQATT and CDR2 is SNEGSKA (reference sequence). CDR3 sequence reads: CSASLTGEGNEQFF. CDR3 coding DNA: TGCAGTGCTAGTTTGACGGGAGAGGGGAATGAGCAGTTCTTC.

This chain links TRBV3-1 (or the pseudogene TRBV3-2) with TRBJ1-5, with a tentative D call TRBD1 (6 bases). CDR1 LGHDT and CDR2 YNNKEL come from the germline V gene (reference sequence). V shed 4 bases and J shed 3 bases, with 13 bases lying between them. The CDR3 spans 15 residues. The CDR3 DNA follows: TGTGCCAGCAGCCCAACAGGGATTGACAATCAGCCCCAGCATTTT. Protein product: CASSPTGIDNQPQHF.

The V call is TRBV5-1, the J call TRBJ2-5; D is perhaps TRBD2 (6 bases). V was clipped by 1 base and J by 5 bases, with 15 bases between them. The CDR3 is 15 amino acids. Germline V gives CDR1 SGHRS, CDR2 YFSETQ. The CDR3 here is CASSLNTGLWETQYF. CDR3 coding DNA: TGCGCCAGCAGCTTGAACACGGGACTTTGGGAGACCCAGTACTTC.

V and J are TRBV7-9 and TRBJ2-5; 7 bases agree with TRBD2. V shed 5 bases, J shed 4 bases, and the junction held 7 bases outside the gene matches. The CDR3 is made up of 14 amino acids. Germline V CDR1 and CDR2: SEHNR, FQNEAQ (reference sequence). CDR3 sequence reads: CASSPSPSGETQYF. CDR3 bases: TGTGCCAGCAGCCCCTCCCCTAGCGGAGAGACCCAGTACTTC. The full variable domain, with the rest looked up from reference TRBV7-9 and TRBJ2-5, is DTGVSQNPRHKITKRGQNVTFRCDPISEHNRLYWYRQTLGQGPEFLTYFQNEAQLEKSRLLSDRFSAERPKGSFSTLEIQRTEQGDSAMYLCASSPSPSGETQYFGPGTRLLVL.

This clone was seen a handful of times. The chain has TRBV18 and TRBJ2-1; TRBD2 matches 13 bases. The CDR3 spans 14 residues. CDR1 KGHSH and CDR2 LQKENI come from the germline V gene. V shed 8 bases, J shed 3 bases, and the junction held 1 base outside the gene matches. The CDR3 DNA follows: TGTGCCAGCCGGACTAGCGGGAGCTACAATGAGCAGTTCTTC. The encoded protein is CASRTSGSYNEQFF. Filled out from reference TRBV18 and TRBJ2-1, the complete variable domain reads NAGVMQNPRHLVRRRGQEARLRCSPMKGHSHVYWYRQLPEEGLKFMVYLQKENIIDESGMPKERFSAEFPKEGPSILRIQQVVRGDSAAYFCASRTSGSYNEQFFGPGTRLTVL.

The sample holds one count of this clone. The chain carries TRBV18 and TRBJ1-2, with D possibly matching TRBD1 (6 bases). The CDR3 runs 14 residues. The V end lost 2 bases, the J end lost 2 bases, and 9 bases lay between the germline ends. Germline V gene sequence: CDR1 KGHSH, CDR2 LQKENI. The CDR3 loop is CASSPSGQNYGYTF. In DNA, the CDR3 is TGTGCCAGCTCACCATCAGGACAGAACTATGGCTACACCTTC.

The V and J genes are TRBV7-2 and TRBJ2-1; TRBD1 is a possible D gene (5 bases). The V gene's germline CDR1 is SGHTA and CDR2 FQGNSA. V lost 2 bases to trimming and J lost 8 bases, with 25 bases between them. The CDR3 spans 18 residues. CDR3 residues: CASSLPRLRGSRVHEQFF. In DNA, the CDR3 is TGTGCCAGCAGCTTACCCCGGTTAAGGGGTTCAAGGGTACATGAGCAGTTCTTC.

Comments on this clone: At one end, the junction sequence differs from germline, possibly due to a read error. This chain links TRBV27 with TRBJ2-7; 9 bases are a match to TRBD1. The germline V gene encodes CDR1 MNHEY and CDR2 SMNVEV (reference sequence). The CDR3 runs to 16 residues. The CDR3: CASSLSFGGTGPLRHF. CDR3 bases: TGTGCCAGCAGTTTATCCTTCGGGGGGACAGGGCCCCTTAGGCACTTC.

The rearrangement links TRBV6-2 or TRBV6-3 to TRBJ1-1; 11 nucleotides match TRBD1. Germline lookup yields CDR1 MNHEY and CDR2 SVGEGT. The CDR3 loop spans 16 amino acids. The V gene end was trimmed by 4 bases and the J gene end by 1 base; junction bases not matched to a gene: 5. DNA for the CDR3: TGTGCCAGCAGTTGGCGGACAGGGGGCGCGAACACTGAAGCTTTCTTT. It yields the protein CASSWRTGGANTEAFF.

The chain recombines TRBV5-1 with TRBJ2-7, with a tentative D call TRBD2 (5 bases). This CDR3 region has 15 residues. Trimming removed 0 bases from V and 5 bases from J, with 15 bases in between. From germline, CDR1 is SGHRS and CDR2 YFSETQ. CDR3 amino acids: CASSLAFDGVHEQYF. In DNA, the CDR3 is TGCGCCAGCAGCTTGGCCTTTGACGGGGTCCACGAGCAGTACTTC.

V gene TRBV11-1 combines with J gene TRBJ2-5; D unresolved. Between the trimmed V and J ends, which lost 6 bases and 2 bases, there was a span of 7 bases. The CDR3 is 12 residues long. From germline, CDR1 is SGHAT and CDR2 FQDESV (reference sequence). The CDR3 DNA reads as TGTGCCAGCAGTCGCGGACAAGAGACCCAGTACTTC. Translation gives CASSRGQETQYF.

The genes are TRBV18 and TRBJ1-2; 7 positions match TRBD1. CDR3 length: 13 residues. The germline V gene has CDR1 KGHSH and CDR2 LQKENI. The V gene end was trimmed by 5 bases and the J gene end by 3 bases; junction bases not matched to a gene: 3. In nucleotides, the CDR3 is TGTGCCAGCTCAGCTCAGGGGGACTATGGCTACACCTTC. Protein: CASSAQGDYGYTF. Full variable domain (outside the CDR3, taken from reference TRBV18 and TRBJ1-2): NAGVMQNPRHLVRRRGQEARLRCSPMKGHSHVYWYRQLPEEGLKFMVYLQKENIIDESGMPKERFSAEFPKEGPSILRIQQVVRGDSAAYFCASSAQGDYGYTFGSGTRLTVV.